These 17 T cell receptor beta chains originate from one sample sequenced in a study of kidney transplant recipient with SARS-CoV-2 infection. MiXCR was run by TCRdb on the reads, yielding one entry per CDR3 protein. The profile shows 200,000 to 300,000 distinct CDR3 sequences, less than 35% of them singletons. The sample was a blood sample, taken at baseline and around day 120 from a kidney transplant recipient. The origin of the receptors is a male patient aged 30 to 40 who had COVID-19 and was a kidney transplant recipient. Some T cells may trace back to the graft donor.

This clonotype was seen repeatedly, ten times or more. The rearrangement joins TRBV7-9 to TRBJ1-1; no clear D gene. The V and J ends lost 5 bases and 7 bases respectively, with 23 bases between them. The germline V gene encodes CDR1 SEHNR and CDR2 FQNEAQ (reference sequence). This CDR3 has 16 residues. CDR3 protein: CASSLSVPGVGREAFF. As DNA, the CDR3 is TGTGCCAGCAGCCTAAGTGTACCTGGGGTTGGGCGTGAAGCTTTCTTT.

A note on this clonotype: Given a much more abundant clone one base away, this may be a read error. The chain is built from TRBV18 and TRBJ2-4; D is possibly TRBD1 (6 bases). Near its end, the DNA agrees better with TRBJ2-1, so the J call may be wrong. The CDR3 is 14 residues long. Per the germline V gene, CDR1 is KGHSH and CDR2 is LQKENI. The CDR3 region has the DNA TGTGCCAGCTCACTGGGACATCTGTCCCATGAGCAGTTCTTC. It is translated as CASSLGHLSHEQFF.

This clonotype was recorded at least ten times. The chain employs TRBV7-2 and TRBJ1-2; 9 bases are shared with TRBD1. The V and J ends lost 5 bases and 7 bases, in that order; junction bases with no gene match: 8. In germline, CDR1 is SGHTA, CDR2 FQGNSA. The CDR3 contains 14 residues. Here the CDR3 DNA reads TGTGCCAGCAGCCCCCGGGACAGGGCCAGTGGCTACACCTTC. Translation gives CASSPRDRASGYTF.

Worth noting for this clonotype: This clone may be a read error of a much larger clone one base away. The gene calls are TRBV6-8 and TRBJ1-2; D is ambiguous. This CDR3 is 17 amino acids long. CDR1 is MNHGY, CDR2 SAAAGT, per germline. The CDR3 sequence is CAGSVEQRSRKTYGYTF. The CDR3 region has the DNA TGTGCCGGCAGTGTGGAACAACGCTCTAGAAAGACCTATGGCTACACCTTC.

This clonotype was found many times. This chain links TRBV7-7 with TRBJ1-2; D is undetermined. This CDR3 has 17 amino acids. Germline CDR1 and CDR2: SSHAT and FNYEAQ (reference sequence). Trimming cost V 5 bases and J 4 bases, with 23 bases left between them. CDR3 region: CASSPSVKCRKTYGYTF. CDR3 nucleotide sequence: TGTGCCAGCAGCCCGTCGGTTAAGTGCCGAAAGACCTATGGCTACACCTTC.

About this clonotype: A much larger clone is a single base away; this may be a read error. The chain couples TRBV11-3 to TRBJ1-1; D uncertain. This CDR3 is 14 amino acids long. Germline V lookup: CDR1 SGHNT, CDR2 YENEEA. Trimming pared 2 bases from V and 6 bases from J, leaving 13 bases between. CDR3: CASSLHEGNAEAFF. Here the CDR3 DNA reads TGTGCCAGCAGCTTACATGAGGGTAACGCTGAAGCTTTCTTT.

This clonotype was seen ten or more times. This rearrangement joins TRBV12-3 or TRBV12-4 to TRBJ2-2, with D hard to call. V was clipped by 5 bases and J by 5 bases, with 12 bases between them. The CDR3 has 14 amino acids. CDR3 region: CASSRHDGTGELFF. The CDR3 DNA follows: TGTGCCAGCAGTAGACACGACGGGACCGGGGAGCTGTTTTTT.

This clonotype was detected many times. This chain connects TRBV30 to TRBJ1-2; weak D call: TRBD1 (5 bases). V gave up 3 bases and J gave up 7 bases, with 15 bases separating them. The length of the CDR3 is 13 residues. Germline lookup yields CDR1 GTSNPN and CDR2 SVGIG (reference sequence). The CDR3 protein is CAWSKDTEGGYTF. The CDR3 DNA is TGTGCCTGGAGCAAGGACACCGAGGGTGGCTACACCTTC.

This chain uses TRBV5-4 with TRBJ2-1; 8 nucleotides agree with TRBD2. With V trimmed by 0 bases and J by 9 bases, 14 bases remained unmatched. Germline V CDR1 and CDR2: SGHNT, YYREEE (reference sequence). CDR3 length equals 17 residues. In DNA, the CDR3 is TGTGCCAGCAGCTTGGGCCCCCCAGCGGGAGCTAAGGGTGAGCAGTTCTTC. The encoded protein is CASSLGPPAGAKGEQFF.

This clonotype has ten or more counts. This rearrangement joins TRBV29-1 to TRBJ1-4, with D unresolved. Trimming stripped 6 bases from V and 0 bases from J, with 2 bases between. Per the germline V gene, CDR1 is SQVTM and CDR2 is ANQGSEA. CDR3 length: 11 residues. The CDR3 loop reads CSVSTNEKLFF. Here the CDR3 DNA reads TGCAGCGTATCAACTAATGAAAAACTGTTTTTT. Filled out from reference TRBV29-1 and TRBJ1-4, the complete variable domain reads SAVISQKPSRDICQRGTSLTIQCQVDSQVTMMFWYRQQPGQSLTLIATANQGSEATYESGFVIDKFPISRPNLTFSTLTVSNMSPEDSSIYLCSVSTNEKLFFGSGTQLSVL.

About this clonotype itself: A read error is possible here, since a much larger clone lies one base away. The V gene is TRBV29-1, the J gene TRBJ2-5, with no clear D. CDR3 size: 14 residues. Trimming took off 4 bases at V and 11 bases at J, with 23 bases between the two ends. CDR1 is SQVTM and CDR2 is ANQGSEA in the germline V gene. The CDR3 DNA reads TGCAGCGTTGCTACAGACTCGGCTTCCTACGGGCAGTACTTC. This gives the protein CSVATDSASYGQYF.

This clonotype was recorded at least ten times. The V call is TRBV5-3, the J call TRBJ1-2, with D unclear. TRBV5-3 is treated as an ORF (open reading frame) with a function not yet certain. The CDR3 consists of 16 residues. The ends were cut back, 7 bases at V and 4 bases at J, with 23 bases in the middle. CDR3 loop: CARHTAVVRKTYGYTF. In nucleotides, the CDR3 is TGTGCCAGACATACTGCAGTGGTGAGAAAGACCTATGGCTACACCTTC.

This clonotype was seen only a few times. A read error is possible here, since a much larger clone lies one base away. The chain combines TRBV24-1 with TRBJ2-1; no definite D call. This CDR3 is built from 18 residues. Germline-derived CDR1 and CDR2 are KGHDR and SFDVKD. V lost 8 bases and J 0 bases, leaving 22 bases between the germline ends. CDR3 region: CATNDTRTVGYSYNEQFF. CDR3 nucleotide sequence: TGTGCCACCAATGACACACGAACCGTGGGTTACTCCTACAATGAGCAGTTCTTC.

This clonotype was counted ten times or more. This rearrangement joins TRBV20-1 to TRBJ2-7; a possible D gene is TRBD2 (6 bases). Trimming shortened V by 0 bases and J by 6 bases, and 9 bases separated the two germline ends. This CDR3 is built from 12 residues. Looked up from germline, CDR1 is DFQATT and CDR2 is SNEGSKA (reference sequence). The CDR3 loop is CSARDLGGEQYF. CDR3 DNA: TGCAGTGCTAGAGATTTGGGGGGCGAGCAGTACTTC.

Concerning this clonotype itself: This may come from a read error, since a much larger clone is one base off. The V call is TRBV12-3 or TRBV12-4, the J call TRBJ2-1; unclear D gene. This CDR3 is 13 amino acids long. DNA of the CDR3: TGTGCCGGCAGTTTAGGTCGTCTCGATGAGCAGTTCTTC. As protein: CAGSLGRLDEQFF.

This clonotype was counted many times. In DNA form, the CDR3 reads TGTGCCAGCAAGACACAGGGGCGCGGTGAAAAACTGTTTTTT. Its protein is CASKTQGRGEKLFF. This sequence joins TRBV28 and TRBJ1-4, with 7 bases identical to TRBD1. The ends lost 7 bases at V and 7 bases at J; junction bases unmatched: 9. The CDR3 sequence is 14 residues long. Germline V gene sequence: CDR1 MDHEN, CDR2 SYDVKM. Supplemented by reference TRBV28 and TRBJ1-4, the full variable domain reads DVKVTQSSRYLVKRTGEKVFLECVQDMDHENMFWYRQDPGLGLRLIYFSYDVKMKEKGDIPEGYSVSREKKERFSLILESASTNQTSMYLCASKTQGRGEKLFFGSGTQLSVL.

About this clonotype: A much larger clone lies a single base off, so this may be a read error. The chain uses TRBV6-2 or TRBV6-3 and TRBJ1-5; perhaps TRBD1 as D (6 bases). The CDR3 consists of 13 residues. Germline loops: CDR1 MNHEY, CDR2 SVGEGT. In DNA, the CDR3 is TGTGCCAACAGTAGGACAGAGCATCAGCCCCAGCATTTT. Residues: CANSRTEHQPQHF.